Following are 32 T cell receptor beta chains from one sample sequenced in a study of T cells in Graves' hyperthyroidism and ophthalmopathy. There were TCR beta CDR3 regions amplified from RNA transcripts. The TCR CDR3 was amplified in a first-round RT-PCR using the HTBI primer set. One entry per CDR3 protein, called by TCRdb with MiXCR from the multiplex PCR reads. Altogether some 300,000 distinct CDR3 sequences are present, around 20% being singletons, with the ten largest covering 35% to 45%. What was sequenced was blood. These receptors originate from a man aged 45-65 years with Graves' ophthalmopathy.

This clonotype has at least ten counts. The chain joins TRBV29-1 to TRBJ2-5; 9 bases align to TRBD2. CDR1 and CDR2 (germline): SQVTM, ANQGSEA. The V and J ends lost 6 bases and 7 bases, in that order; junction bases with no gene match: 6. The CDR3 extends over 12 amino acids. CDR3 sequence reads: CSVQVAGATQYF. The DNA of the CDR3 is TGCAGCGTCCAAGTAGCGGGAGCGACCCAGTACTTC.

Many counts were recorded for this clonotype. The genes are TRBV7-6 and TRBJ2-7; 13 bases map to TRBD2. Germline CDR1 is SGHVS and CDR2 is FNYEAQ. The junction had 1 base not matched to a gene; V was cut back by 3 bases and J by 5 bases. This CDR3 contains 14 residues. In nucleotides, the CDR3 is TGTGCCAGCAGCTTTGGGACTAGCGGGAACGAGCAGTACTTC. It translates to CASSFGTSGNEQYF.

The CDR3 DNA sequence: TGTGCCAGCAGCTGGGGTGTTAGCGGGAGTTGGACCTACGAGCAGTACTTC. Amino acid sequence: CASSWGVSGSWTYEQYF. The genes are TRBV7-8 and TRBJ2-7; 9 nucleotides line up with TRBD2. The CDR3 sequence is 17 residues long. CDR1 and CDR2 from the germline V gene are SGHVS and FQNEAQ. V was clipped by 4 bases and J by 2 bases; unmatched bases: 12.

In this sample, this clonotype turned up many times. The J gene is TRBJ1-3, the V gene TRBV27; D is perhaps TRBD1 (5 bases). The CDR3 contains 15 residues. Germline V lookup: CDR1 MNHEY, CDR2 SMNVEV (reference sequence). The ends were cut back, 3 bases at V and 0 bases at J, with 9 bases in the middle. The CDR3: CASSLNRRSGNTIYF. As DNA, the CDR3 is TGTGCCAGCAGTTTGAACAGGCGCTCTGGAAACACCATATATTTT.

This clonotype was seen many times. J is TRBJ2-1 and V is TRBV3-1; D perhaps matches TRBD1 (6 bases). The V and J ends lost 0 bases and 8 bases respectively, with 14 bases between them. The CDR3 has 15 residues. CDR1 is LGHDT and CDR2 is YNNKEL in the germline V gene (reference sequence). The CDR3 sequence is CASSQDGRGRDEQFF. CDR3 DNA sequence: TGTGCCAGCAGCCAAGATGGCAGGGGAAGGGATGAGCAGTTCTTC.

V usage is TRBV4-2 and J usage is TRBJ2-1; D may be TRBD2 (5 bases). V dropped 5 bases and J dropped 2 bases, with 16 bases sitting between them. This CDR3 contains 16 residues. Germline CDR1 LGHNA, CDR2 YNFKEQ. The CDR3 loop reads CASSISGSDPYNEQFF. DNA for the CDR3: TGTGCCAGCAGCATATCGGGGTCAGATCCCTACAATGAGCAGTTCTTC.

This clonotype was recorded at least ten times. The V and J genes are TRBV28 and TRBJ2-7; 7 bases are a match to TRBD1. J lost 2 bases, V lost 2 bases, and 9 bases had no gene match. This CDR3 has 16 amino acids. Germline CDR1 is MDHEN and CDR2 is SYDVKM. The CDR3 loop is CASSLVRSGTAYEQYF. CDR3 in DNA: TGTGCCAGCAGTTTAGTCCGTTCCGGGACAGCCTACGAGCAGTACTTC.

This clonotype was counted a few times. This rearrangement joins TRBV10-3 to TRBJ2-1, with D uncertain. V lost 3 bases and J 3 bases, leaving 6 bases between the germline ends. This CDR3 has 13 residues. CDR1 is ENHRY and CDR2 is SYGVKD in the germline V gene. The CDR3: CAISDRGYNEQFF. The CDR3 DNA reads as TGTGCCATCAGTGACCGTGGCTACAATGAGCAGTTCTTC.

There are many counts of this clonotype. The CDR3 nucleotides are TGTGCCAGCAGTGAGAGGGCCGGGTCTAGTGGCTACACCTTC. Its translation: CASSERAGSSGYTF. This chain links TRBV2 with TRBJ1-2; D remains unclear. Per the germline V gene, CDR1 is SNHLY and CDR2 is FYNNEI. Between the trimmed V and J ends, which lost 3 bases and 7 bases, there was a span of 15 bases. The CDR3 runs to 14 residues.

This clonotype was counted many times. The CDR3, as DNA: TGTGCCAGTAAAATTGAGTTCTCTGGAAACACCATATATTTT. Its translation is CASKIEFSGNTIYF. The V call is TRBV28, the J call TRBJ1-3; no clear D gene. Germline V gene sequence: CDR1 MDHEN, CDR2 SYDVKM. The V and J ends lost 9 bases and 0 bases respectively, with 12 bases between them. This CDR3 contains 14 residues.

This sequence joins TRBV6-1 and TRBJ2-7; D perhaps matches TRBD1 (6 bases). Germline assignment: CDR1 MNHNS and CDR2 SASEGT. V was cut by 10 bases and J by 7 bases, with 11 bases left in between. The CDR3 is 10 residues long. This chain's CDR3 is CATQQGEQYF. CDR3 DNA sequence: TGTGCCACACAACAGGGTGAGCAGTACTTC.

The chain uses TRBV19 and TRBJ2-1, with 14 bases lining up with TRBD2. Trimming took 7 bases from V and 9 from J; bases not matched to a gene: 5. The length of the CDR3 is 14 residues. CDR1 is LNHDA, CDR2 SQIVND, per germline (reference sequence). This chain's CDR3 is CASTRLAGGGEQFF. The CDR3 DNA reads as TGTGCCAGTACTCGACTAGCGGGGGGGGGTGAGCAGTTCTTC.

This clonotype was recorded at least ten times. The CDR3 reads CASSPLSARTYYGYTF. The DNA for the CDR3 is TGTGCCAGCAGTCCCCTATCCGCCAGGACCTACTATGGCTACACCTTC. J is TRBJ1-2 and V is TRBV28; no firm D call. Trimming removed 5 bases from V and 3 bases from J, with 19 bases in between. Germline CDR1 is MDHEN and CDR2 is SYDVKM. The CDR3 totals 16 residues.

The table lists this clonotype with many counts. The rearrangement links TRBV20-1 to TRBJ2-7, with 9 bases aligning to TRBD2. The CDR3 has 15 residues. After removal of 3 bases from V and 0 bases from J, the junction contained 6 bases not matched to a gene. The germline CDR1 and CDR2 sequences are DFQATT and SNEGSKA (reference sequence). The CDR3 sequence is CSASMPGLASYEQYF. The DNA for the CDR3 is TGCAGTGCTAGCATGCCGGGACTAGCCTCCTACGAGCAGTACTTC.

This clonotype was picked up many times. The chain carries TRBV13 and TRBJ2-1; TRBD2 agrees at 15 bases. V lost 2 bases, J lost 1 base, and 9 bases stayed unmatched. The CDR3 has 20 residues. In germline, CDR1 is PRHDT, CDR2 FYEKMQ (reference sequence). Here the CDR3 reads CASSLYWGLAGGESYNEQFF. For the CDR3, the DNA is TGTGCCAGCAGCTTATATTGGGGACTAGCGGGAGGAGAGTCCTACAATGAGCAGTTCTTC.

This chain connects TRBV7-9 to TRBJ2-3; D gene uncertain. Germline loops: CDR1 SEHNR, CDR2 FQNEAQ (reference sequence). V was shortened by 0 bases and J by 6 bases, with 16 bases between the two germline ends. The CDR3 runs to 16 residues. In DNA, the CDR3 is TGTGCCAGCAGCTTAGCCGCAGGTTTCCGCAGGGATACGCAGTATTTT. It yields the protein CASSLAAGFRRDTQYF. The full variable domain, its missing parts supplied by reference TRBV7-9 and TRBJ2-3, is DTGVSQNPRHKITKRGQNVTFRCDPISEHNRLYWYRQTLGQGPEFLTYFQNEAQLEKSRLLSDRFSAERPKGSFSTLEIQRTEQGDSAMYLCASSLAAGFRRDTQYFGPGTRLTVL.

This clonotype was seen at least ten times. The CDR3 DNA is TGTGCCAGCTCACCACGGGGGCCGAGGGGGTACCACGAGCAGTACTTC. It codes for CASSPRGPRGYHEQYF. The chain recombines TRBV18 with TRBJ2-7, with D maybe TRBD1 (6 bases). The CDR3 extends over 16 amino acids. Per the germline V gene, CDR1 is KGHSH and CDR2 is LQKENI. The ends were cut back, 1 base at V and 5 bases at J, with 18 bases in the middle.

This clonotype was counted at least ten times. The chain recombines TRBV28 with TRBJ2-7, with TRBD2 identical over 8 bases. V trimming: 5 bases; J trimming: 0 bases; junction bases outside the gene matches: 12. This CDR3 region has 17 residues. CDR1 and CDR2 (germline): MDHEN, SYDVKM. This CDR3 is CASSPHEGGRLSYEQYF. As DNA, the CDR3 is TGTGCCAGCAGTCCCCATGAGGGCGGGAGGCTCTCCTACGAGCAGTACTTC.

This clonotype was seen ten or more times. Here the CDR3 reads CASSEARDTEAFF. DNA for the CDR3: TGTGCCAGCAGTGAAGCGCGGGACACTGAAGCTTTCTTT. The V and J genes are TRBV2 and TRBJ1-1; D is unresolved. Germline-derived CDR1 and CDR2 are SNHLY and FYNNEI. CDR3 length: 13 residues. V was clipped by 0 bases and J by 3 bases, with 5 bases between them.

This clonotype has more than one count but fewer than ten. In DNA form, the CDR3 reads TGTGCCAGCAGCAGCCAGGGGGCTAGTTACGAGCAGTACTTC. It codes for CASSSQGASYEQYF. This chain uses TRBV7-9 with TRBJ2-7; TRBD1 aligns across 8 bases. With 5 bases clipped from V and 4 bases from J, the junction kept 7 bases outside the gene matches. This CDR3 is 14 amino acids long. The germline V gene encodes CDR1 SEHNR and CDR2 FQNEAQ (reference sequence).

The chain has TRBV6-2 or TRBV6-3 and TRBJ2-1; the D gene is possibly TRBD2 (7 bases). The CDR3 extends over 14 amino acids. Per germline, CDR1 MNHEY and CDR2 SVGEGT. Trimming removed 6 bases from V and 6 bases from J, with 15 bases in between. The CDR3 spells CASRERGGANEQFF. CDR3 in DNA: TGTGCCAGCAGGGAAAGGGGGGGGGCCAATGAGCAGTTCTTC.

This clonotype has a handful of counts. The rearrangement joins TRBV5-6 to TRBJ2-5, with D uncertain. Between the trimmed V and J ends, which lost 3 bases and 13 bases, there was a span of 25 bases. The CDR3 is 15 residues long. Germline CDR1 SGHDT, CDR2 YYEEEE. CDR3 coding DNA: TGTGCCAGCAGCTCCGTGGGAATAGTGGGTGAGACCGGGTACTTC. Residues: CASSSVGIVGETGYF. The entire variable domain, with the rest obtained from reference TRBV5-6 and TRBJ2-5, is as follows: DAGVTQSPTHLIKTRGQQVTLRCSPKSGHDTVSWYQQALGQGPQFIFQYYEEEERQRGNFPDRFSGHQFPNYSSELNVNALLLGDSALYLCASSSVGIVGETGYFGPGTRLLVL.

Notes on this clonotype: This may come from a read error, since a much larger clone is one base off. This chain links TRBV6-1 with TRBJ2-5; 7 bases fit TRBD1. Per germline, CDR1 MNHNS and CDR2 SASEGT. The CDR3 spans 17 residues. The CDR3 region is CASSEFVGTAPAETRYF. The CDR3 nucleotides read TGTGCCAGCAGTGAATTTGTTGGGACAGCCCCGGCGGAGACCCGGTACTTC.

This clonotype was seen repeatedly, ten times or more. The rearrangement links TRBV20-1 to TRBJ1-2; TRBD1 matches 7 bases. This CDR3 is built from 12 residues. Germline values: CDR1 DFQATT, CDR2 SNEGSKA (reference sequence). The junction had 9 bases not matched to a gene; V was cut back by 6 bases and J by 8 bases. The chain's CDR3 is CSARTGARGYTF. For the CDR3, the DNA is TGCAGTGCCAGAACAGGGGCACGAGGCTACACCTTC.

This sequence joins TRBV20-1 and TRBJ2-3; D possibly matches TRBD1 or TRBD2 (7 bases each). CDR1 is DFQATT and CDR2 is SNEGSKA in the germline V gene (reference sequence). V shed 3 bases and J shed 4 bases, with 11 bases lying between them. This CDR3 has 13 amino acids. CDR3 residues: CSARGGGPDTQYF. CDR3 bases: TGCAGTGCTAGGGGAGGGGGCCCAGATACGCAGTATTTT.

This clonotype has a handful of counts. The chain combines TRBV7-9 with TRBJ2-5; 9 nucleotides align to TRBD1. There are 15 residues in the CDR3. Germline assignment: CDR1 SEHNR and CDR2 FQNEAQ (reference sequence). Germline trimming cut 5 bases from V and 2 bases from J; bases unmatched to any gene: 6. CDR3 DNA: TGTGCCAGCAGCGGGGGACAGGGTGGGCAAGAGACCCAGTACTTC. Residues: CASSGGQGGQETQYF.

This clonotype was counted at least ten times. The chain joins TRBV12-3 or TRBV12-4 to TRBJ1-2; 7 bases align to TRBD1. Trimming removed 7 bases from V and 2 bases from J; junction bases left unmatched: 4. The CDR3 covers 13 residues. CDR3 DNA: TGTGCCAGCAAAACCAGGGGGAACTATGGCTACACCTTC. Its protein is CASKTRGNYGYTF.

This clonotype has ten or more counts. The chain recombines TRBV3-1 with TRBJ2-1, with 11 bases fitting TRBD2. J gave up 4 bases and V 4 bases, and 3 bases lay outside the gene matches. The CDR3 is made up of 15 amino acids. Looked up from germline, CDR1 is LGHDT and CDR2 is YNNKEL (reference sequence). Written as DNA, the CDR3 is TGTGCCAGCAGCCCGGGACTAGCGGAATACAATGAGCAGTTCTTC. Its protein is CASSPGLAEYNEQFF.

Many counts were recorded for this clonotype. The rearrangement joins TRBV7-3 to TRBJ2-1; 9 bases match TRBD1. Germline CDR1 reads SGHTA; CDR2 reads FQGTGA. The CDR3 contains 16 residues. V lost 2 bases, J lost 4 bases, and 6 bases stayed unmatched. In DNA, the CDR3 is TGTGCCAGCAGCTTAGTCCACGGGACAGGGTACAATGAGCAGTTCTTC. Protein sequence: CASSLVHGTGYNEQFF.

This clonotype was counted many times. The chain combines TRBV28 with TRBJ2-5; TRBD2 aligns across 8 bases. Trimming took 5 bases from V and 6 from J; bases not matched to a gene: 14. In germline, CDR1 is MDHEN, CDR2 SYDVKM. CDR3 length: 16 amino acids. The CDR3 loop is CASSLSYRGGVKTQYF. The CDR3 nucleotides read TGTGCCAGCAGTCTCTCTTATCGGGGGGGCGTAAAGACCCAGTACTTC.

The CDR3 DNA reads TGTGCCAGCAGCGTAGAGGGTAGCGGAGTGGGGACAGATACGCAGTATTTT. It specifies CASSVEGSGVGTDTQYF. J is TRBJ2-3 and V is TRBV9; maybe TRBD2 (6 bases). Trimming left V 0 bases short and J 3 bases short, with 17 bases between. The V gene's germline CDR1 is SGDLS and CDR2 YYNGEE. The CDR3 totals 17 residues.

Note on this clonotype: At one of its ends the junction is not consistent with the germline gene, which may arise from a read error. The chain uses TRBV12-3 or TRBV12-4 and TRBJ2-3; TRBD2 agrees at 7 bases. The CDR3 is made up of 16 amino acids. CDR3 residues: CVSSPTGPSGRHTQYF. The CDR3 DNA reads TGTGTCAGCAGTCCAACCGGGCCTAGCGGCCGCCATACGCAGTATTTT.